The subject of this entry is one T cell receptor beta chain. The target antigen is unknown. The sample is drawn from a study of cytomegalovirus exposure and HLA in healthy donors. The study's findings and limits: The authors excluded some V segments, including TRBV6-2 and TRBV6-3, as indistinguishable. Listed as cytomegalovirus-associated were roughly 180 TCR beta chains. In a later analysis, a missense DCLRE1C variant was linked to TCR beta V- and J-gene trimming.

The PCR made use of 60 Vbeta and 13 Jbeta primers. Profiling relied on immunoSEQ multiplex PCR, and the TCRdb table lists in-frame clones only, not all of them. The sample has 110,000 to 150,000 clones; 78% are singletons. CDR3 length: 16 amino acids. Germline CDR1 reads SGDLS; CDR2 reads YYNGEE. The junction had 5 bases not matched to a gene; V was cut back by 0 bases and J by 1 base. The receptor comes from a woman aged 18 to 35 in good health and CMV-seropositive. The V call is TRBV9, the J call TRBJ2-7, with TRBD1 matching over 9 bases. Sequenced input: PBMCs. CDR3 DNA sequence: TGTGCCAGCAGCGTAGCTTTGGGACAGGGTTCCTACGAGCAGTACTTC. Residues: CASSVALGQGSYEQYF.